The clone carrying this T cell receptor beta chain was seen once. The antigen remains undetermined. This sample was taken from a study of STAT5B mutations in CD4+ large granular lymphocyte leukemia. Study in general: Healthy donors showed HLA-associated enrichment of the CDR3 'QG' motif. Study results and caveats: 8/27 top patient clones versus 2/35 control clones were TRBV06-family. Less than 30% of private leukemic clonotypes occurred rarely in other patients' non-leukemic repertoires.

Sequencing used immunoSEQ multiplex PCR; TCRdb keeps in-frame clones, though not all of them. The profile shows tens of thousands of clones, nearly 90% of them singletons. The CDR3 runs 13 residues. The germline gives CDR1 MNHNS, CDR2 SASEGT. Trimming took 7 bases from V and 5 from J, leaving 15 bases between them. The J gene is TRBJ2-7, the V gene TRBV6-1; D is perhaps TRBD2 (6 bases). This TCR was recovered from a human donor in good health. What was sequenced was CD4+ T cells from blood buffy coats. Here the CDR3 DNA reads TGTGCCAGCACCAGGCGGGGTGTAGACGAGCAGTACTTC. Its protein product is CASTRRGVDEQYF.